These T cell receptor beta chains were read from a single sample in a study of metastatic and nonmetastatic thyroid tumors. From the PCR reads, TCRdb re-called clones with MiXCR. The repertoire includes tens of thousands of clones, less than 25% of them detected once, and around 13% sits in the top ten. The source material was tumor tissue. The receptor set was obtained from a female donor with papillary thyroid cancer or a benign thyroid nodule (not recorded which). Some clones in this sample may be carry-over from other donors' samples. Both conserved end residues are part of each CDR3. The D gene is left open where the match is weak. For some rows the clone size is stated as once, few or many, or as a class when expanded; others skip it.

14	.	TRBV7-6	TRBJ2-2	many	TGTGCCAGCAGCTTAGAAGGAGCGGCCGGGGAGCTGTTTTTT	CASSLEGAAGELFF
15	TRBD2	TRBV12-3/TRBV12-4	TRBJ2-5	few	TGTGCCAGCAGTTTTGGGACTAGAGGGATGGAGACCCAGTACTTC	CASSFGTRGMETQYF
12	.	TRBV6-2/TRBV6-3	TRBJ2-7	few	TGTGCCAGCAGTCCGGGGCACTACGAGCAGTACTTC	CASSPGHYEQYF
14	.	TRBV2	TRBJ1-3	.	TGTGCCAGCAGTGACCGTAGGGGACGAAACACCATATATTTT	CASSDRRGRNTIYF
15	.	TRBV7-9	TRBJ2-1	many	TGTGCCAGCAGCCTTAGCGGTTTGGGGGACAATGAGCAGTTCTTC	CASSLSGLGDNEQFF
11	.	TRBV2	TRBJ2-1	medium-sized	TGTGCCAGCAGCCAAGCGGATGAGCAGTTCTTC	CASSQADEQFF
15	TRBD2	TRBV11-1	TRBJ2-1	many	TGTGCCAGCAGCAAGACTAGCGGGAGGCACAATGAGCAGTTCTTC	CASSKTSGRHNEQFF
16	.	TRBV11-2	TRBJ2-2	.	TGTGCCAGCAGTTCTCCTGGACACTGGAACACCGGGGAGCTGTTTTTT	CASSSPGHWNTGELFF
14	.	TRBV6-5	TRBJ2-7	large	TGTGCCAGCAGTTACCGGGAATGGAGTGACGAGCAGTACTTC	CASSYREWSDEQYF
13	.	TRBV6-1	TRBJ1-2	many	TGTGCCAGCATGGAGGACACGGTCTATGGCTACACCTTC	CASMEDTVYGYTF
14	TRBD2	TRBV10-2	TRBJ2-1	.	TGCGCCAGCAAAGCGACTAGCGGGACCAATGAGCAGTTCTTC	CASKATSGTNEQFF
16	TRBD1	TRBV4-2	TRBJ1-5	many	TGTGCCAGCAGCCAAGATGGGGGACAGGGGGGTCAGCCCCAGCATTTT	CASSQDGGQGGQPQHF
14	.	TRBV30	TRBJ2-6	once	TGTGCCTGGACTGGTGGCTCTGGGGCCAACGTCCTGACTTTC	CAWTGGSGANVLTF
13	.	TRBV5-1	TRBJ2-3	many	TGCGCCAGCAGCGAGGTTAGCACAGATACGCAGTATTTT	CASSEVSTDTQYF
14	.	TRBV4-3	TRBJ1-6	many	TGCGCCAGCAGCCAAGACCACGCGGGCTCACCCCTCCACTTT	CASSQDHAGSPLHF
15	.	TRBV18	TRBJ2-7	.	TGTGCCAGCTCACCATATGGCCGGGAGAGGTACGAGCAGTACTTC	CASSPYGRERYEQYF
13	.	TRBV11-2	TRBJ2-7	.	TGTGCCAGCAGCCGGTCTAGTTCCCACGAGCAGTACTTC	CASSRSSSHEQYF
14	TRBD2	TRBV20-1	TRBJ2-1	.	TGCAGTGCTCCTTTACGGGAGGGTGGCAATGAGCAGTTCTTC	CSAPLREGGNEQFF
15	TRBD1	TRBV19	TRBJ1-4	many	TGTGCCAGTAGTACCCGGACAGGGGAGGATGAAAAACTGTTTTTT	CASSTRTGEDEKLFF
11	.	TRBV20-1	TRBJ1-3	many	TGCAGTGCTAGAGATGGGATTACCATATATTTT	CSARDGITIYF
16	.	TRBV6-5	TRBJ2-7	many	TGTGCCAGCAGTTACTTACGGGGGCCGCGAGCGCACGAGCAGTACTTC	CASSYLRGPRAHEQYF
13	.	TRBV2	TRBJ1-1	.	TGTGCCAGCAGTCTCGTGGAGAACACTGAAGCTTTCTTT	CASSLVENTEAFF
13	.	TRBV4-3	TRBJ2-5	many	TGCGCCAGCAGCCAGTTTGCAGCTGAGACCCAGTACTTC	CASSQFAAETQYF
15	.	TRBV13	TRBJ2-7	few	TGTGCCAGCAGCTTAGGACGTCCGAGGAACTACGAGCAGTACTTC	CASSLGRPRNYEQYF
15	.	TRBV9	TRBJ2-7	.	TGTGCCAGCAGCGTAAGTTTAGGGGGTTCCTACGAGCAGTACTTC	CASSVSLGGSYEQYF
14	.	TRBV20-1	TRBJ1-1	many	TGCAGTGCTAGAGATTGGGGGGTCGGCACTGAAGCTTTCTTT	CSARDWGVGTEAFF
16	.	TRBV10-1	TRBJ2-2	many	TGCGCCAGCAGTGAGTTTACTAGCAGGAACACCGGGGAGCTGTTTTTT	CASSEFTSRNTGELFF
14	.	TRBV9	TRBJ1-2	.	TGTGCCAGCAGCGTAGAGGCGGTGGGTAGCGGCTACACCTTC	CASSVEAVGSGYTF
12	.	TRBV6-1	TRBJ2-1	.	TGTGCCAGCAGTGAAGCAAACAATGAGCAGTTCTTC	CASSEANNEQFF
16	.	TRBV20-1	TRBJ2-6	.	TGCAGTGCCCCCCATGGTCAGGGTACTGGGGCCAACGTCCTGACTTTC	CSAPHGQGTGANVLTF
13	.	TRBV10-2	TRBJ1-2	many	TGCGCCAGCAGTGAGCAGGGTTACTATGGCTACACCTTC	CASSEQGYYGYTF
14	.	TRBV12-3/TRBV12-4	TRBJ2-5	many	TGTGCCAGCAGGTACGACAGATACAAGGAGACCCAGTACTTC	CASRYDRYKETQYF
14	.	TRBV5-1	TRBJ2-1	.	TGCGCCAGCAGGGACGGAAGCGCCTACAATGAGCAGTTCTTC	CASRDGSAYNEQFF
12	.	TRBV7-2	TRBJ2-7	few	TGTGCCAGCAGCTCCTCCTCCTACGAGCAGTACTTC	CASSSSSYEQYF
14	TRBD1	TRBV5-1	TRBJ1-1	many	TGCGCCAGCAGCCGCTCGGGACAGCGGACTGAAGCTTTCTTT	CASSRSGQRTEAFF
14	TRBD2	TRBV4-1	TRBJ2-7	.	TGCGCCAGCAGACGGGCTGGCGGGAGCTACGAGCAGTACTTC	CASRRAGGSYEQYF
18	TRBD2	TRBV4-1	TRBJ2-5	.	TGCGCCAGCAGCCACCCAAGCGCTAGCGGGAGCCGGGGGGAGACCCAGTACTTC	CASSHPSASGSRGETQYF
14	.	TRBV14	TRBJ2-5	many	TGTGCCAGCAGCCGGGGAGACAGCCAAGAGACCCAGTACTTC	CASSRGDSQETQYF
11	.	TRBV12-3/TRBV12-4	TRBJ1-2	.	TGTGCCAGCCGGGCTAACTATGGCTACACCTTC	CASRANYGYTF
14	TRBD2	TRBV15	TRBJ2-1	.	TGTGTCACCAGAGCTAGCGGGAGTTACAATGAGCAGTTCTTC	CVTRASGSYNEQFF
12	.	TRBV10-3	TRBJ2-1	.	TGTGCCATCAGTGAGGGGGGCCGGGAGGAGTTCTTC	CAISEGGREEFF
18	.	TRBV6-5	TRBJ1-3	few	TGTGCCAGCAGTTACGGGACTGACAGCCACTACTCTGGAAACACCATATATTTT	CASSYGTDSHYSGNTIYF